The sequence of this T cell receptor (beta chain) was determined in a study of neurological immune-mediated disorders. About the research overall: Relapsing-remitting forms accounted for 31 of the 34 multiple sclerosis patients and secondary progressive forms for 3. Findings and limits, study-wide: Among 34 multiple sclerosis patients, 18 had repertoires that phylogenetic grouping placed in one related-CDR3 cluster, a possible signature.

The CDR3 has 14 amino acids. The germline V gene encodes CDR1 SGHRS and CDR2 YFSETQ. With 4 bases removed from V and 8 bases from J, the gap between germline ends came to 13 bases. This clonotype was found many times. As yet, its antigen is unknown. Every sequencing run produced over 160 million TCR-beta sequences that came from 15-18 subjects. TCRdb ran MiXCR on the 5' RACE reads and lists one entry per CDR3 protein. The sample yields tens of thousands of distinct CDR3 sequences, around 2% seen once. The source is a woman aged 40 to 50 with multiple sclerosis. The rearrangement uses TRBV5-1 and TRBJ2-6; the D is unclear. Specimen: PBMCs. The CDR3 sequence is CASSLSIGPNVLTF. CDR3 bases: TGCGCCAGCAGCCTCAGCATCGGACCCAACGTCCTGACTTTC.